What follows are 11 T cell receptor beta chains derived from one specimen sequenced in a study of blood T cell repertoires in COVID-19. Clones were read by immunoSEQ multiplex PCR, and TCRdb kept only the in-frame ones, dropping some. The sample consists of about 220,000 clones, about 79% of them appearing once. Sequencing was carried out using peripheral blood. The receptors shown here come from a man aged 40-55 years who had recovered from COVID-19.

The chain carries TRBV29-1 and TRBJ1-1, with TRBD1 as a possible D gene (5 bases). Germline V gene lookup returns CDR1 SQVTM and CDR2 ANQGSEA. V was clipped by 4 bases and J by 4 bases, with 10 bases between them. This CDR3 region has 12 residues. CDR3 amino acids: CSVARGVTEAFF. The CDR3 DNA reads TGCAGCGTTGCACGGGGGGTCACTGAAGCTTTCTTT.

The rearrangement uses TRBV7-9 and TRBJ1-6, with a weak D call TRBD1 (6 bases). The CDR3 runs to 15 residues. The V gene's germline CDR1 is SEHNR and CDR2 FQNEAQ (reference sequence). Trimming pared 5 bases from V and 6 bases from J, leaving 14 bases between. In nucleotides, the CDR3 is TGTGCCAGCAGCCCGAACAGGGCGAGTAATTCACCCCTCCACTTT. Its protein product is CASSPNRASNSPLHF.

This clone is a singleton in its sample. The chain carries TRBV9 and TRBJ2-3; perhaps TRBD1 as D (6 bases). Between the trimmed V and J ends, which lost 5 bases and 3 bases, there was a span of 16 bases. CDR3 length: 15 residues. Germline V gene data show CDR1 as SGDLS and CDR2 as YYNGEE. The CDR3 DNA sequence: TGTGCCAGCAGTGCCGGGACACCCTTAACAGATACGCAGTATTTT. This encodes CASSAGTPLTDTQYF.

The V and J genes are TRBV6-5 and TRBJ1-1; 7 positions agree with TRBD1. Germline CDR1 and CDR2: MNHEY and SVGAGI. Trimming cost V 6 bases and J 1 base; bases outside gene matches: 2. This CDR3 is 13 amino acids long. In DNA, the CDR3 is TGTGCCAGCAGCTGGGACAGGAACACTGAAGCTTTCTTT. It specifies CASSWDRNTEAFF.

The sample holds a few counts of this clone. The chain recombines TRBV27 with TRBJ2-2, with 11 bases aligning to TRBD1. The V gene's germline CDR1 is MNHEY and CDR2 SMNVEV (reference sequence). V lost 4 bases and J lost 4; bases outside the gene matches: 5. This CDR3 is 16 amino acids long. In nucleotides, the CDR3 is TGTGCCAGCAGTTACCGGGACAGGGGGGGCACCGGGGAGCTGTTTTTT. Its protein is CASSYRDRGGTGELFF.

The genes are TRBV5-5 and TRBJ1-4; the D gene is possibly TRBD1 (5 bases). Germline V gives CDR1 SGHKS, CDR2 YYEKEE (reference sequence). This CDR3 spans 16 amino acids. V lost 3 bases and J 7 bases, leaving 19 bases between the germline ends. The CDR3 bases are TGTGCCAGCAGCTCGGCACCAGGGTTGATGAGTGAAAAACTGTTTTTT. Translating it yields CASSSAPGLMSEKLFF.

J is TRBJ2-1 and V is TRBV5-1, with TRBD1 matching over 8 bases. The length of the CDR3 is 14 residues. Germline V lookup: CDR1 SGHRS, CDR2 YFSETQ. The V and J ends lost 0 bases and 9 bases, in that order; junction bases with no gene match: 5. The CDR3 sequence: CASSLGTGKGEQFF. The CDR3 DNA reads TGCGCCAGCAGCTTGGGGACAGGGAAGGGTGAGCAGTTCTTC. The full variable domain, rest sourced from reference TRBV5-1 and TRBJ2-1, is KAGVTQTPRYLIKTRGQQVTLSCSPISGHRSVSWYQQTPGQGLQFLFEYFSETQRNKGNFPGRFSGRQFSNSRSEMNVSTLELGDSALYLCASSLGTGKGEQFFGPGTRLTVL.

This chain uses TRBV9 with TRBJ2-2, with D possibly TRBD1 on 6 matching bases. CDR1 is SGDLS and CDR2 is YYNGEE in the germline V gene. The CDR3 contains 14 residues. V gave up 6 bases and J gave up 1 base, with 10 bases separating them. CDR3 sequence reads: CASKKTGNTGELFF. In DNA, the CDR3 is TGTGCCAGCAAAAAGACAGGGAACACCGGGGAGCTGTTTTTT.

The chain has TRBV12-3 or TRBV12-4 and TRBJ1-6; no clear D gene. V was cut by 5 bases and J by 9 bases, with 11 bases left in between. This CDR3 comprises 13 residues. CDR3 protein: CASSRSGGSPLHF. CDR3 coding DNA: TGTGCCAGCAGTCGTTCCGGCGGTTCACCCCTCCACTTT.

The J gene is TRBJ2-2, the V gene TRBV6-5; D remains ambiguous. Trimming pared 7 bases from V and 1 base from J, leaving 10 bases between. CDR1 is MNHEY, CDR2 SVGAGI, per germline. This CDR3 comprises 14 residues. The CDR3 DNA reads TGTGCCAGCACGTATGAGCGGAACACCGGGGAGCTGTTTTTT. This sequence encodes CASTYERNTGELFF.

The chain is built from TRBV27 and TRBJ2-5, with 9 positions matching TRBD1. Germline CDR1 reads MNHEY; CDR2 reads SMNVEV (reference sequence). CDR3 size: 16 residues. The trim removed 6 bases at V and 4 bases at J, leaving 12 bases unmatched. The CDR3 coding sequence is TGTGCCAGCAGCCCATTTGGACAGGGGACCGCAGAGACCCAGTACTTC. This translates into CASSPFGQGTAETQYF.